The 2 T cell receptor beta chains listed next were all sequenced from one sample in a study of cytomegalovirus exposure and HLA in healthy donors. The PCR employed 60 Vbeta primers together with 13 Jbeta primers. The data were produced by immunoSEQ multiplex PCR, yet TCRdb's version contains in-frame clones alone and is incomplete. The sample contains roughly 100,000 clones, under 85% of which appear only once. Sequenced input: PBMCs. Receptor source: a middle-aged woman in good health and CMV-seronegative.

The genes are TRBV11-2 and TRBJ2-3; TRBD1 matches 7 bases. The CDR3 covers 15 residues. J lost 2 bases, V lost 4 bases, and 6 bases had no gene match. Germline CDR1 and CDR2: SGHAT and FQNNGV. CDR3 nucleotides: TGTGCCAGCAGCTGGATTGGACAGGTCACAGATACGCAGTATTTT. This encodes CASSWIGQVTDTQYF.

The chain combines TRBV7-2 with TRBJ2-1; unclear D gene. Trimming took 4 bases from V and 2 from J, leaving 3 bases between them. The CDR3 is 12 amino acids. Germline V lookup: CDR1 SGHTA, CDR2 FQGNSA. CDR3 loop: CASSSTYNEQFF. CDR3 DNA sequence: TGTGCCAGCAGCTCTACCTACAATGAGCAGTTCTTC.